A selection of T cell receptor beta chains follows, all from one sample in a study of shared T cell receptors in the human thymus. TCRdb keeps only in-frame clones here, not all; method: immunoSEQ multiplex PCR. The profile shows hundreds of thousands of clones, approximately 83% of them singletons. This sample also belongs to another study, concerning human thymus T cells.

Sequencing used thymocytes. Every receptor here comes from a girl less than two years old with a congenital heart defect. Both conserved end residues are part of each CDR3. Each record gives: J gene, V gene, CDR3 protein.

TRBJ2-6	TRBV29-1	CSVVTGFNSGANVLTF
TRBJ1-6	TRBV28	CASSYLQRGDYNSPLHF
TRBJ1-2	TRBV19	CASSRGRISGYTF
TRBJ1-1	TRBV4-1	CASSQDRDRGIGVMNTEAFF
TRBJ1-6	TRBV5-6	CASSTWAIPNSPLHF
TRBJ2-4	TRBV4-1	CASSRWSGTAFILAKNIQYF
TRBJ1-6	TRBV28	CASSLPGQGISGRSSPLHF
TRBJ1-6	TRBV5-4	CASSLEIGGRGNSPLHF
TRBJ2-5	TRBV12-5	CASGQPDRDREDF
TRBJ2-3	TRBV25-1	CASVEGVTDTQYF
TRBJ1-2	TRBV5-1	CASSLARNYGYTF
TRBJ1-2	TRBV15	CATSSLGRVDGYTF
TRBJ2-7	TRBV7-2	CASSLGGGAVYEQYF
TRBJ1-6	TRBV5-6	CASSLGRGLLGSYNSPLHF
TRBJ2-5	TRBV7-9	CASSLFHSGPLRGGETQYF
TRBJ2-6	TRBV9	CASSVVAAGANVLTF
TRBJ2-5	TRBV5-6	CASSLPEQETQYF
TRBJ2-5	TRBV6-1	CASSEWGTSGNRETQYF
TRBJ1-5	TRBV2	CASSLDRPENQPQHF
TRBJ2-1	TRBV19	CASSMSRDEQFF
TRBJ1-1	TRBV5-1	CASTPDGGLSTEAFF
TRBJ1-2	TRBV13	CASSTGQHNYGYTF
TRBJ2-1	TRBV5-1	CASSSRVDSSSYNEQFF
TRBJ2-1	TRBV6-5	CASGRTSGSNEQFF
TRBJ2-1	TRBV2	CASSGDRENNEQFF
TRBJ2-3	TRBV5-1	CASSPGRTTQEGTDTQYF
TRBJ1-2	TRBV28	CASSYTGEGYGYTF
TRBJ2-7	TRBV5-1	CASSPPGSGEQYF
TRBJ1-1	TRBV29-1	CSVSLGRGRVNTEAFF
TRBJ2-5	TRBV5-1	CASSPTRQETQYF
TRBJ2-1	TRBV28	CASSLNVRRGLADIYNEQFF
TRBJ2-5	TRBV5-1	CASSISGAGVETQYF
TRBJ2-5	TRBV4-3	CASSQAHGTVIPFQETQYF
TRBJ1-2	TRBV15	CATSIWDRVRGPLLHTF
TRBJ2-1	TRBV5-4	CASSLAVQRNLLNEQFF
TRBJ1-2	TRBV6-5	CASSYPARQSNYGYTF
TRBJ2-1	TRBV19	CASSTFRPELVVPYNEQFF